This is a list of T cell receptor beta chains from one sample in a study of blood T cell repertoires in COVID-19. The table came from immunoSEQ multiplex PCR; TCRdb's copy has only in-frame clones and leaves some out. Of roughly 120,000 clones listed, 76% were seen once; the top ten hold less than 4%. Sequences were obtained from peripheral blood. The origin of the receptors is a woman of 80 years or more with acute or convalescent COVID-19. Both conserved end residues are part of each CDR3. A D gene is named only where the DNA matches it firmly. Only part of the rows carry a size: once, few, many, or a class if the clone is expanded.

clone_size	v_call	d_call	j_call	cdr3_aa	cdr3_nt
-	TRBV7-6	TRBD2	TRBJ2-1	CASSPGTSGGPVGSYNEQFF	TGTGCCAGCAGCCCGGGGACTAGCGGGGGGCCTGTGGGGTCCTACAATGAGCAGTTCTTC
-	TRBV5-4	TRBD2	TRBJ2-1	CASSLAGGFNEQFF	TGTGCCAGCAGCTTAGCGGGGGGCTTTAATGAGCAGTTCTTC
-	TRBV7-9	-	TRBJ2-3	CASSLDSYTDTQYF	TGTGCCAGCAGCTTAGACAGCTACACAGATACGCAGTATTTT
-	TRBV29-1	-	TRBJ1-3	CSVGTPGNTIYF	TGCAGCGTCGGGACACCTGGAAACACCATATATTTT
-	TRBV7-3	TRBD1	TRBJ2-5	CASSLMGQGEETQYF	TGTGCCAGCAGCTTAATGGGACAGGGTGAAGAGACCCAGTACTTC
-	TRBV7-9	TRBD1	TRBJ2-3	CASSPRDRGPVDTQYF	TGTGCCAGCAGCCCTCGGGACAGGGGGCCGGTAGATACGCAGTATTTT
-	TRBV5-1	TRBD2	TRBJ2-1	CASSLLAGGTDEQFF	TGCGCCAGCAGCTTGCTAGCGGGGGGGACCGATGAGCAGTTCTTC
few	TRBV29-1	TRBD1	TRBJ2-5	CSSGQGAGETQYF	TGCAGCTCGGGACAGGGGGCAGGGGAGACCCAGTACTTC
-	TRBV28	-	TRBJ1-3	CASSFSATAYEGLVDTIYF	TGTGCCAGCAGTTTTTCCGCCACAGCCTACGAGGGCTTGGTGGACACCATATATTTT
-	TRBV5-4	-	TRBJ2-6	CASRPSGAGANVLTF	TGTGCCAGCAGACCTTCGGGGGCTGGGGCCAACGTCCTGACTTTC
-	TRBV2	-	TRBJ1-2	CASRKTEQGYDGYTF	TGTGCCAGCAGGAAGACGGAGCAGGGGTACGATGGCTACACCTTC
-	TRBV30	-	TRBJ2-1	CAWSLGARLVDEQFF	TGTGCCTGGAGTCTTGGGGCTAGACTTGTGGATGAGCAGTTCTTC
-	TRBV7-2	-	TRBJ2-5	CASRVGVGETQYF	TGTGCCAGCAGAGTCGGGGTAGGGGAGACCCAGTACTTC
-	TRBV9	-	TRBJ2-7	CASSVDDAREQYF	TGTGCCAGCAGCGTAGACGATGCGAGGGAGCAGTACTTC
once	TRBV6-5	-	TRBJ1-2	CASSRTPGYGYTF	TGTGCCAGCAGTAGAACCCCAGGGTATGGCTACACCTTC
once	TRBV28	TRBD1	TRBJ1-5	CASSPGQGSNQPQHF	TGTGCCAGCAGCCCGGGACAGGGATCCAATCAGCCCCAGCATTTT
-	TRBV11-2	TRBD1	TRBJ2-5	CASSKGTVEETQYF	TGTGCCAGCAGCAAAGGGACAGTGGAAGAGACCCAGTACTTC
-	TRBV19	-	TRBJ2-3	CASSIGLALSTDTQYF	TGTGCCAGTAGTATAGGGCTAGCCTTGAGCACAGATACGCAGTATTTT
-	TRBV5-1	-	TRBJ2-4	CASSLGGRIAKNIQYF	TGCGCCAGCAGCTTGGGGGGCAGGATAGCCAAAAACATTCAGTACTTC
-	TRBV19	-	TRBJ1-2	CASSIVEGRQRRYGYTF	TGTGCCAGTAGTATAGTGGAGGGGAGACAGCGAAGATATGGCTACACCTTC
-	TRBV6-5	-	TRBJ1-4	CASSPQLSANEKLFF	TGTGCCAGCAGTCCCCAATTGAGCGCTAATGAAAAACTGTTTTTT
-	TRBV5-4	-	TRBJ1-2	CASSRGDYGYTF	TGTGCCAGCAGCCGGGGGGACTATGGCTACACCTTC
-	TRBV19	-	TRBJ1-2	CASSMGRPGYTF	TGTGCCAGTAGTATGGGGCGGCCCGGCTACACCTTC
once	TRBV30	-	TRBJ2-1	CAWTGGSGDYNEQFF	TGTGCCTGGACAGGGGGGAGCGGAGACTACAATGAGCAGTTCTTC
-	TRBV7-8	-	TRBJ1-3	CASSLAQSEDTIYF	TGTGCCAGCAGCTTAGCGCAGAGTGAGGACACCATATATTTT
-	TRBV28	TRBD1	TRBJ1-2	CASSFRDRVRGYTF	TGTGCCAGCAGTTTCCGGGACAGGGTACGTGGCTACACCTTC
-	TRBV2	-	TRBJ2-1	CASSVASVNEQFF	TGTGCCAGCAGTGTAGCTAGTGTAAATGAGCAGTTCTTC
few	TRBV2	-	TRBJ2-5	CASSEISGTETQYF	TGTGCCAGCAGTGAAATCTCAGGAACAGAGACCCAGTACTTC
-	TRBV5-1	-	TRBJ2-7	CASTREGAAREQYF	TGCGCCAGCACCAGGGAAGGGGCCGCCCGCGAGCAGTACTTC
-	TRBV5-1	-	TRBJ1-1	CASSHRQTTEAFF	TGCGCCAGCAGTCATAGACAGACCACTGAAGCTTTCTTT
-	TRBV7-8	-	TRBJ2-7	CASSPAPGASGHYEQYF	TGTGCCAGCAGCCCCGCTCCGGGGGCTAGCGGACACTACGAGCAGTACTTC
-	TRBV10-3	-	TRBJ1-4	CAIRVAGDEKLFF	TGTGCCATCAGGGTGGCAGGGGATGAAAAACTGTTTTTT
-	TRBV18	-	TRBJ2-7	CASSPPSSSYEQYF	TGTGCCAGCTCACCACCGTCCTCCTCCTACGAGCAGTACTTC
few	TRBV9	-	TRBJ2-6	CASSVVGSSGANVLTF	TGTGCCAGCAGCGTAGTTGGCAGCTCTGGGGCCAACGTCCTGACTTTC
-	TRBV5-1	TRBD1	TRBJ1-2	CASSLGTGMYGYTF	TGCGCCAGCAGCCTGGGGACAGGAATGTATGGCTACACCTTC
-	TRBV27	-	TRBJ2-1	CASSLSSGDNDQFF	TGTGCCAGCAGTTTATCGAGCGGGGACAATGATCAGTTCTTC
-	TRBV6-2/TRBV6-3	TRBD2	TRBJ2-1	CASSSGLAGFNEQFF	TGTGCCAGCAGTTCGGGACTAGCGGGCTTCAATGAGCAGTTCTTC
once	TRBV20-1	-	TRBJ1-2	CSARDDSPYTF	TGCAGTGCTAGGGATGACAGTCCCTACACCTTC
-	TRBV5-5	-	TRBJ2-2	CASSQQGWTGELFF	TGTGCCAGCAGCCAACAGGGCTGGACCGGGGAGCTGTTTTTT
-	TRBV6-5	-	TRBJ1-5	CASRAIQTLQPQHF	TGTGCCAGCAGGGCAATCCAGACTCTTCAGCCCCAGCATTTT
-	TRBV7-8	-	TRBJ2-1	CASSLKLGAVSYNEQFF	TGTGCCAGCAGCTTAAAATTGGGAGCGGTCTCCTACAATGAGCAGTTCTTC
-	TRBV5-1	-	TRBJ1-2	CASSEGDYYTF	TGCGCCAGCTCGGAAGGGGATTACTACACCTTC
few	TRBV18	-	TRBJ1-1	CASSPVEYGLEAFF	TGTGCCAGCTCACCAGTGGAGTACGGCTTGGAAGCTTTCTTT
-	TRBV27	-	TRBJ2-5	CASSGWTQETQYF	TGTGCCAGCAGTGGATGGACACAAGAGACCCAGTACTTC
-	TRBV23-1	TRBD1	TRBJ1-5	CASSQPQGNNQPQHF	TGCGCCAGCAGTCAACCACAGGGGAACAATCAGCCCCAGCATTTT
few	TRBV2	TRBD2	TRBJ2-7	CASCRQVGGEEQYF	TGTGCCAGCTGTAGACAGGTCGGGGGGGAGGAGCAGTACTTC
-	TRBV24-1	TRBD1	TRBJ2-1	CATSDTGTGRVDEQFF	TGTGCCACCAGTGATACCGGGACAGGGAGGGTCGATGAGCAGTTCTTC
few	TRBV28	-	TRBJ1-1	CASSFLAGFSTEAFF	TGTGCCAGCAGTTTCCTGGCAGGGTTTAGCACTGAAGCTTTCTTT
-	TRBV20-1	-	TRBJ1-1	CSVFHTEAFF	TGCAGTGTCTTTCACACTGAAGCTTTCTTT
-	TRBV5-1	TRBD2	TRBJ2-7	CASSGTSGRTYEQYF	TGCGCCAGCAGCGGAACTAGCGGGAGAACCTACGAGCAGTACTTC
-	TRBV9	-	TRBJ2-7	CASSVDGGGTYEQYF	TGTGCCAGCAGCGTAGATGGGGGAGGAACCTACGAGCAGTACTTC
-	TRBV30	TRBD1	TRBJ1-2	CAWSPRRDSYNYGYTF	TGTGCCTGGAGTCCACGACGGGACAGCTATAACTATGGCTACACCTTC
few	TRBV6-5	TRBD1	TRBJ1-2	CASSLDRQAGYGYTF	TGTGCCAGCAGTCTGGACAGGCAGGCGGGCTATGGCTACACCTTC
once	TRBV7-9	TRBD2	TRBJ2-1	CASSPALGGTHEQFF	TGTGCCAGCAGCCCCGCCTTGGGAGGGACCCATGAGCAGTTCTTC
-	TRBV10-3	-	TRBJ1-1	CAISESRGVNTEAFF	TGTGCCATCAGTGAGTCCCGGGGAGTGAACACTGAAGCTTTCTTT